The 32 T cell receptor beta chains presented below share a single source sample, sequenced in a study of T-cell reconstitution after alpha-beta-depleted transplantation in children. It was with unique molecular identifiers that the TCRbeta library was prepared. MiXCR, applied by TCRdb to the PCR reads, yields one record per CDR3 protein. Of roughly 74,000 distinct CDR3 sequences listed, about a sixth are singletons. Here the sequenced sample was PBMCs, mostly from graft donor cells, taken 360 days after TCRalphabeta/CD19-depleted stem cell transplant. These receptors came from a male patient between 2 and 15 years old who had a stem cell transplant for acute lymphoblastic leukemia, so the T cells may come from the graft donor.

The chain links TRBV10-3 to TRBJ2-2, with 7 bases aligning to TRBD1. Per germline, CDR1 ENHRY and CDR2 SYGVKD. This CDR3 comprises 16 residues. V lost 4 bases to trimming and J lost 4 bases; unmatched junction nucleotides: 9. CDR3 region: CAISGFRQGFTGELFF. The CDR3 nucleotides are TGTGCCATCAGTGGTTTCAGACAGGGTTTCACCGGGGAGCTGTTTTTT.

This clonotype was counted a few times. The chain uses TRBV7-9 and TRBJ2-1; 10 bases are shared with TRBD2. The V gene's germline CDR1 is SEHNR and CDR2 FQNEAQ (reference sequence). The CDR3 runs to 15 residues. V lost 6 bases, J lost 4 bases, and 6 bases stayed unmatched. CDR3 region: CASRALAGAYNEQFF. The CDR3 DNA reads as TGTGCCAGCAGGGCCCTAGCGGGAGCATACAATGAGCAGTTCTTC.

The J gene is TRBJ2-7, the V gene TRBV12-3 or TRBV12-4, with 7 bases fitting TRBD1. The CDR3 is 14 amino acids. Unmatched junction bases numbered 9, after V lost 6 bases and J lost 4 bases. CDR3 nucleotides: TGTGCCAGCAGGGGAGACAGGGATGGGTACGAGCAGTACTTC. It specifies CASRGDRDGYEQYF.

This clonotype has just a few counts. This chain connects TRBV4-1 to TRBJ2-7; possible D gene TRBD1, 7 bases. The V end was cut by 0 bases, the J end by 0 bases, with 12 bases between. CDR1 is MGHRA and CDR2 is YSYEKL in the germline V gene. The CDR3 spans 16 residues. The CDR3 sequence is CASSQEEGATSYEQYF. CDR3 nucleotide sequence: TGCGCCAGCAGCCAAGAGGAGGGGGCGACCTCCTACGAGCAGTACTTC.

The chain couples TRBV5-1 to TRBJ2-2; D is unclear. Trimming stripped 4 bases from V and 2 bases from J, with 6 bases between. The CDR3 contains 13 residues. Germline CDR1 is SGHRS and CDR2 is YFSETQ. CDR3 in DNA: TGCGCCAGCAGCAACAGTAACACCGGGGAGCTGTTTTTT. It translates to CASSNSNTGELFF.

This chain links TRBV12-3 or TRBV12-4 with TRBJ2-5, with 7 positions matching TRBD2. Trimming removed 5 bases from V and 5 bases from J; junction bases left unmatched: 17. The CDR3 is 17 amino acids. The chain's CDR3 is CASSGDRGEVVRETQYF. The CDR3 DNA sequence: TGTGCCAGCAGTGGCGACCGGGGGGAAGTTGTGCGGGAGACCCAGTACTTC.

The chain employs TRBV9 and TRBJ1-2; TRBD1 matches at 10 bases. Trimming at V came to 5 bases and at J to 3 bases, leaving 7 bases not matched to a gene. The CDR3 has 15 residues. Germline V gene data show CDR1 as SGDLS and CDR2 as YYNGEE. The CDR3 reads CASRGGQGTYYGYTF. Here the CDR3 DNA reads TGTGCCAGCAGGGGGGGACAGGGGACCTACTATGGCTACACCTTC.

The chain recombines TRBV6-5 with TRBJ2-7; D is perhaps TRBD2 (5 bases). CDR1 and CDR2 (germline): MNHEY, SVGAGI. Trimming pared 4 bases from V and 3 bases from J, leaving 13 bases between. This CDR3 is built from 14 residues. CDR3 region: CASSSRRGIYEQYF. Written as DNA, the CDR3 is TGTGCCAGCAGTTCCCGGAGAGGGATCTACGAGCAGTACTTC.

This clonotype showed up just a few times. The chain has TRBV4-1 and TRBJ2-7, with 9 bases matching TRBD2. CDR3 length: 14 amino acids. Losses at the gene ends were 4 bases for V and 4 bases for J; bases not matched to a gene: 5. The V gene's germline CDR1 is MGHRA and CDR2 YSYEKL. This CDR3 reads CASSRGTSLYEQYF. CDR3 nucleotide sequence: TGCGCCAGCAGCCGTGGGACTAGCTTATACGAGCAGTACTTC.

This clonotype was detected only a few times. The V and J genes are TRBV29-1 and TRBJ1-2; the D gene is possibly TRBD1 (5 bases). Deletions cut 4 bases from V and 4 bases from J, with 10 bases between. Germline V gene lookup returns CDR1 SQVTM and CDR2 ANQGSEA. This CDR3 is built from 12 residues. The CDR3 DNA sequence: TGCAGCGTTGTGGGGGGTCCCTATGGCTACACCTTC. This codes for CSVVGGPYGYTF.

This clonotype was detected many times. This chain uses TRBV6-5 with TRBJ2-1, with D tentatively TRBD2 (5 bases). The CDR3 consists of 14 residues. Between the trimmed V and J ends, which lost 5 bases and 0 bases, there was a span of 8 bases. In germline, CDR1 is MNHEY, CDR2 SVGAGI. DNA for the CDR3: TGTGCCAGCAGTACTAGGAGCTCCTACAATGAGCAGTTCTTC. This translates into CASSTRSSYNEQFF.

This chain uses TRBV7-6 with TRBJ2-7, with 7 bases lining up with TRBD2. Trimming removed 6 bases from V and 4 bases from J; junction bases left unmatched: 12. In germline, CDR1 is SGHVS, CDR2 FNYEAQ. CDR3 length equals 15 residues. The CDR3 protein is CASRERDYPSYEQYF. As DNA, the CDR3 is TGTGCCAGCAGAGAAAGGGACTATCCCTCTTACGAGCAGTACTTC.

DNA for the CDR3: TGTGCCAGCAGCTTAGTAGCAAGGCGACAAGAGACCCAGTACTTC. Translated, it gives CASSLVARRQETQYF. The chain couples TRBV7-2 to TRBJ2-5, with D uncertain. Between the trimmed V and J ends, which lost 1 base and 2 bases, there was a span of 11 bases. This CDR3 has 15 residues. In germline, CDR1 is SGHTA, CDR2 FQGNSA.

In its sample, this clonotype was seen a few times. The chain employs TRBV7-9 and TRBJ2-1; a possible D gene is TRBD2 (5 bases). The CDR3 runs 14 residues. V shed 1 base and J shed 3 bases, with 7 bases lying between them. Germline V gives CDR1 SEHNR, CDR2 FQNEAQ (reference sequence). The CDR3 DNA follows: TGTGCCAGCAGCTTAGGGACTCACTACAATGAGCAGTTCTTC. Translated, it gives CASSLGTHYNEQFF.

This chain connects TRBV9 to TRBJ1-4; no clear D. The CDR3 loop spans 13 amino acids. V lost 1 base to trimming and J lost 11 bases, with 12 bases between them. Germline values: CDR1 SGDLS, CDR2 YYNGEE. CDR3 region: CASSVTSVGKLFF. CDR3 coding DNA: TGTGCCAGCAGCGTAACAAGTGTGGGGAAACTGTTTTTT.

This clonotype was observed at least ten times. The chain uses TRBV5-1 and TRBJ2-3; 13 nucleotides agree with TRBD2. The CDR3 runs 17 residues. V lost 4 bases to trimming and J lost 2 bases; unmatched junction nucleotides: 7. Looked up from germline, CDR1 is SGHRS and CDR2 is YFSETQ. Here the CDR3 DNA reads TGCGCCAGCAGCACCCGGACTAGCGGGAGCGACACAGATACGCAGTATTTT. Translating gives CASSTRTSGSDTDTQYF.

This clonotype has a handful of counts. V usage is TRBV7-9 and J usage is TRBJ2-3; no firm D call. V shed 0 bases and J shed 2 bases, with 3 bases lying between them. This CDR3 has 13 amino acids. Germline assignment: CDR1 SEHNR and CDR2 FQNEAQ (reference sequence). The CDR3 DNA is TGTGCCAGCAGCTTAGCTAACACAGATACGCAGTATTTT. Amino acid sequence: CASSLANTDTQYF.

The chain employs TRBV5-1 and TRBJ2-7; D remains ambiguous. The V end was cut by 4 bases, the J end by 0 bases, with 11 bases between. The CDR3 consists of 14 residues. From germline, CDR1 is SGHRS and CDR2 YFSETQ. CDR3 in amino acids: CASSLPSLSYEQYF. Written as DNA, the CDR3 is TGCGCCAGCAGCCTCCCCTCACTCTCCTACGAGCAGTACTTC. Supplemented by reference TRBV5-1 and TRBJ2-7, the full variable domain reads KAGVTQTPRYLIKTRGQQVTLSCSPISGHRSVSWYQQTPGQGLQFLFEYFSETQRNKGNFPGRFSGRQFSNSRSEMNVSTLELGDSALYLCASSLPSLSYEQYFGPGTRLTVT.

This clonotype was detected only a few times. The chain is built from TRBV30 and TRBJ2-1; 12 nucleotides agree with TRBD2. The ends lost 5 bases at V and 4 bases at J; junction bases unmatched: 15. Germline CDR1 GTSNPN, CDR2 SVGIG (reference sequence). There are 18 residues in the CDR3. In nucleotides, the CDR3 is TGTGCCTGGGAGAGACGGGGCCCGGGACTAGCGGGTTACAATGAGCAGTTCTTC. Its translation: CAWERRGPGLAGYNEQFF.

The chain links TRBV27 to TRBJ2-7, with 12 bases lining up with TRBD2. V trimming: 0 bases; J trimming: 6 bases; junction bases outside the gene matches: 6. Germline V lookup: CDR1 MNHEY, CDR2 SMNVEV (reference sequence). This CDR3 is built from 16 residues. CDR3 nucleotides: TGTGCCAGCAGTTTATCTCTAGCGGGAGGGCCTGGCGAGCAGTACTTC. Translated, it gives CASSLSLAGGPGEQYF.

The chain uses TRBV6-4 and TRBJ1-3; possible D gene TRBD1, 5 bases. CDR3 length: 11 residues. Trimming shortened V by 6 bases and J by 8 bases, and 8 bases separated the two germline ends. Per the germline V gene, CDR1 is MRHNA and CDR2 is SNTAGT. In DNA, the CDR3 is TGTGCCAGCAGAGTACAGGACACCATATATTTT. It encodes CASRVQDTIYF.

This clonotype was observed a handful of times. The genes are TRBV5-1 and TRBJ2-7; 10 bases align to TRBD1. The CDR3 length is 14 residues. CDR1 SGHRS and CDR2 YFSETQ come from the germline V gene. After removal of 4 bases from V and 4 bases from J, the junction contained 5 bases not matched to a gene. CDR3 in DNA: TGCGCCAGCAGCCCGCGGGACAGGGGTTACGAGCAGTACTTC. Residues: CASSPRDRGYEQYF.

The chain employs TRBV12-3 or TRBV12-4 and TRBJ2-5; possibly TRBD2 for D (6 bases). The length of the CDR3 is 12 residues. Trimming took off 2 bases at V and 7 bases at J, with 8 bases between the two ends. CDR3 DNA sequence: TGTGCCAGCAGTTTAACGGGGGTGACCCAGTACTTC. Its translation is CASSLTGVTQYF.

This clonotype showed up just a few times. The chain uses TRBV4-2 and TRBJ1-1; a possible D gene is TRBD1 (5 bases). Trimming left V 1 base short and J 0 bases short, with 15 bases between. The CDR3 has 17 amino acids. Germline loops: CDR1 LGHNA, CDR2 YNFKEQ. CDR3 protein: CASSQVVGAGMNTEAFF. The CDR3 DNA is TGTGCCAGCAGCCAAGTTGTTGGGGCCGGGATGAACACTGAAGCTTTCTTT.

This clonotype appeared a few times. This chain joins TRBV5-6 and TRBJ2-5; 7 nucleotides line up with TRBD1. With V trimmed by 3 bases and J by 5 bases, 4 bases remained unmatched. Germline CDR1 SGHDT, CDR2 YYEEEE. This CDR3 has 13 residues. The CDR3 DNA reads TGTGCCAGCAGCTGGGGACAGTTTGAGACCCAGTACTTC. Its translation is CASSWGQFETQYF.

The V and J genes are TRBV5-1 and TRBJ2-4; TRBD1 agrees at 8 bases. This CDR3 is built from 12 residues. CDR1 SGHRS and CDR2 YFSETQ come from the germline V gene. J was trimmed by 9 bases and V by 5 bases; bases with no gene match: 4. In DNA form, the CDR3 reads TGCGCCAGCAGAGCTGGACAGGGCATTCAGTACTTC. Translated: CASRAGQGIQYF.

The table lists this clonotype with a few counts. The rearrangement links TRBV20-1 to TRBJ2-3; 12 nucleotides agree with TRBD2. This CDR3 is 14 amino acids long. V was pared by 6 bases and J by 5 bases, with 6 bases of the junction left unmatched. Germline CDR1 reads DFQATT; CDR2 reads SNEGSKA (reference sequence). The CDR3 protein is CSAGLAGRGDTQYF. The CDR3 region has the DNA TGCAGTGCCGGACTAGCGGGAAGGGGAGATACGCAGTATTTT.

In DNA, the CDR3 is TGCAGCGTTGCAGGGAGCGGGACAAGCACAGATACGCAGTATTTT. Its translation: CSVAGSGTSTDTQYF. The chain employs TRBV29-1 and TRBJ2-3, with a tentative D call TRBD2 (7 bases). Per the germline V gene, CDR1 is SQVTM and CDR2 is ANQGSEA. The CDR3 contains 15 residues. The germline V and J ends were trimmed by 4 bases and 0 bases, with 14 bases remaining between them.

The V and J genes are TRBV12-3 or TRBV12-4 and TRBJ1-3; TRBD1 agrees at 8 bases. V was pared by 6 bases and J by 2 bases, with 3 bases of the junction left unmatched. The CDR3 contains 14 residues. The CDR3: CASSNRGTGNTIYF. CDR3 sequence (DNA): TGTGCCAGCAGCAACAGGGGGACTGGAAACACCATATATTTT.

The chain's CDR3 is CASSPYIAGGPSGTDTQYF. In nucleotides, the CDR3 is TGTGCCAGCAGCCCTTATATAGCGGGAGGCCCCTCTGGCACAGATACGCAGTATTTT. This rearrangement joins TRBV11-2 to TRBJ2-3; 10 bases match TRBD2. V lost 5 bases to trimming and J lost 1 base; unmatched junction nucleotides: 15. The V gene's germline CDR1 is SGHAT and CDR2 FQNNGV. The CDR3 loop spans 19 amino acids.

This clonotype was observed a single time. Lacking the conserved final phenylalanine or tryptophan, this CDR3 likely reflects a read error. The chain recombines TRBV3-1 with TRBJ2-3; D unclear. The CDR3 has 16 amino acids. CDR1 is LGHDT and CDR2 is YNNKEL in the germline V gene (reference sequence). V shed 0 bases and J shed 2 bases, with 12 bases lying between them. CDR3 coding DNA: TGTGCCAGCAGCCAAGAGAGAACGGTTCACACAGATACGCAGTATTCT. Translation: CASSQERTVHTDTQYS.

The J gene is TRBJ2-5, the V gene TRBV5-1; D gene ambiguous. Germline loops: CDR1 SGHRS, CDR2 YFSETQ. V shed 0 bases and J shed 5 bases, with 17 bases lying between them. The CDR3 runs to 16 residues. The CDR3 reads CASSLDQSNGRETQYF. For the CDR3, the DNA is TGCGCCAGCAGCTTGGATCAATCAAATGGGCGCGAGACCCAGTACTTC.